This TCR beta chain was sequenced during a study of blood T cell repertoires in COVID-19. V was clipped by 2 bases and J by 1 base, with 13 bases between them. The V gene's germline CDR1 is SGHRS and CDR2 YFSETQ. The CDR3 runs 15 residues. Methods used by the authors: Amplification of reference gene primers provided the estimated nucleated cell counts. TCRdb's table, derived via immunoSEQ multiplex PCR, lists solely in-frame clones and lacks some. V and J calls and clone size are as listed in that table; D and trimming were resolved from the DNA. The sample has some 190,000 clones, more than 75% seen once.

This chain joins TRBV5-1 and TRBJ2-7, with D possibly matching TRBD1 (5 bases). This sequence was found in a human donor in a cohort sampled during active COVID-19. The sequencing sample was made of peripheral blood. The chain's CDR3 is CASSFSWGPSYEQYF. Here the CDR3 DNA reads TGCGCCAGCAGCTTCTCTTGGGGCCCTTCCTACGAGCAGTACTTC.